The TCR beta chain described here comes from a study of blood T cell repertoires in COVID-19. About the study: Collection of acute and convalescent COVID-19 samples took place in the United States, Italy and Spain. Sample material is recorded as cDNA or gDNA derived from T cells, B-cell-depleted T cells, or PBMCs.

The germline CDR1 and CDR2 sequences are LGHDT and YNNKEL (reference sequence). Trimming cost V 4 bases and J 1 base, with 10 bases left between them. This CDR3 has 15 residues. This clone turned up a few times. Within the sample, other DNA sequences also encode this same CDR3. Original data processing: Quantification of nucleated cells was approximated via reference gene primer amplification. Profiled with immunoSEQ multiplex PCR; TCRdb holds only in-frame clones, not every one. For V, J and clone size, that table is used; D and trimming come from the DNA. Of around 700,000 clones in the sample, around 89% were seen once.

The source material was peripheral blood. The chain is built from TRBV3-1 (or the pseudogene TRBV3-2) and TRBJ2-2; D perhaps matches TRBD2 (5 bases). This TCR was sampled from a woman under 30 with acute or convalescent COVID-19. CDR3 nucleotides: TGTGCCAGCAGCCTGAGGACTGTGAACACCGGGGAGCTGTTTTTT. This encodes CASSLRTVNTGELFF.